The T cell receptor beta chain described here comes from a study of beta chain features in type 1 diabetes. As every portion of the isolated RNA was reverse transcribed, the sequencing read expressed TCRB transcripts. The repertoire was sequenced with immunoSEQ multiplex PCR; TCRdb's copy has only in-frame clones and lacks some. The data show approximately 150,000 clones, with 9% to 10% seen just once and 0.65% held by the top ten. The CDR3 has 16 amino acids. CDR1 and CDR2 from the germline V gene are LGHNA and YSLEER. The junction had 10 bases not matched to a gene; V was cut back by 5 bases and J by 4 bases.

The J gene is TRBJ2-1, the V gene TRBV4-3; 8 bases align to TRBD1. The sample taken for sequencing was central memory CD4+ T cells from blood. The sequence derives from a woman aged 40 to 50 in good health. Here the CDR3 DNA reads TGCGCCAGCAGCGGGGGGACAGGCGGGGTTTACAATGAGCAGTTCTTC. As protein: CASSGGTGGVYNEQFF.